This note documents a single T cell receptor (beta chain) sequence. This sample is part of a study of shared T cell receptors in the human thymus. Germline CDR1 reads SGDLS; CDR2 reads YYNGEE. Trimming removed 0 bases from V and 3 bases from J, with 13 bases in between. The CDR3 totals 15 residues. Assay: immunoSEQ multiplex PCR; the TCRdb copy retains only in-frame clones and omits some. The data contain roughly 410,000 clones, more than 85% of them singletons. The chain carries TRBV9 and TRBJ2-7, with a possible D match to TRBD2 (5 bases). The sequence was obtained from a human donor. Material: thymocytes. CDR3 bases: TGTGCCAGCAGCGTAGTGGACGGGGATTTCTACGAGCAGTACTTC. Its protein product is CASSVVDGDFYEQYF.